Listed below are T cell receptor beta chains from one sample, sequenced in a study of blood T cell repertoires in COVID-19. The protocol was immunoSEQ multiplex PCR, while the TCRdb copy is restricted to in-frame clones and leaves out a portion. The sample includes nearly 100,000 clones, 70% to 85% seen only once; the top ten take roughly 10%. The sequenced sample consisted of peripheral blood. The receptor source for this set is a man aged 70-80 years with acute or convalescent COVID-19. The CDR3 runs from the conserved cysteine through the conserved F or W. The order of the fields is D gene, clone size, V gene, J gene, CDR3 protein, CDR3 DNA. D genes are given only for firm matches. Some rows have no size entry. The others give once, few or many, or a class for an expanded clone.

>-|-|TRBV5-1|TRBJ2-5
CASSFFRVETQYF
TGCGCCAGCAGCTTTTTCAGGGTGGAGACCCAGTACTTC
>-|-|TRBV27|TRBJ2-5
CASSLIEGGLETQYF
TGTGCCAGCAGTTTAATCGAGGGTGGGCTAGAGACCCAGTACTTC
>TRBD1|-|TRBV11-2|TRBJ1-1
CASRQGTGGRNTEAFF
TGTGCCAGCAGACAAGGGACAGGGGGCCGTAACACTGAAGCTTTCTTT
>-|-|TRBV5-1|TRBJ1-1
CASSLVAGAIEAFF
TGCGCCAGCAGCTTGGTGGCAGGGGCTATTGAAGCTTTCTTT
>-|-|TRBV20-1|TRBJ2-7
CSASPLLRGWREHSYEQYF
TGCAGTGCTAGTCCGCTTCTCCGGGGGTGGCGGGAACACTCCTACGAGCAGTACTTC
>TRBD1|-|TRBV6-5|TRBJ2-1
CASPSRDRGRDEQFF
TGTGCCAGCCCGAGCCGGGACAGGGGGCGAGATGAGCAGTTCTTC
>TRBD1|-|TRBV6-2/TRBV6-3|TRBJ2-3
CASSLKAERGQRTDTQYF
TGTGCCAGCAGTCTCAAGGCAGAAAGGGGACAGCGCACAGATACGCAGTATTTT
>-|-|TRBV4-3|TRBJ1-2
CASSQEAAASTSYGYTF
TGCGCCAGCAGCCAAGAGGCAGCGGCATCGACTTCTTATGGCTACACCTTC
>-|-|TRBV4-1|TRBJ1-2
CASSQGVDGYTF
TGCGCCAGCAGCCAGGGAGTGGATGGCTACACCTTC
>TRBD1|-|TRBV9|TRBJ2-7
CASSVEARGSFEQYF
TGTGCCAGCAGCGTAGAGGCCAGGGGGTCGTTCGAGCAGTACTTC
>-|-|TRBV27|TRBJ1-1
CASNPPQRDTEAFF
TGTGCCAGCAATCCTCCCCAGAGGGACACTGAAGCTTTCTTT
>-|few|TRBV4-3|TRBJ1-6
CASSQVEYSPLHF
TGCGCCAGCAGCCAAGTAGAATATTCACCCCTCCACTTT
>TRBD2|-|TRBV27|TRBJ2-2
CASSFSGLAVNTGELFF
TGTGCCAGCAGTTTCTCAGGACTAGCGGTGAACACCGGGGAGCTGTTTTTT
>TRBD1|few|TRBV6-5|TRBJ2-7
CASSRAQGLYEQYF
TGTGCCAGCAGTCGGGCACAGGGGTTATACGAGCAGTACTTC
>TRBD1|-|TRBV19|TRBJ1-1
CASSIWQGAIRTEAFF
TGTGCCAGTAGTATTTGGCAGGGGGCAATCCGCACTGAAGCTTTCTTT
>-|-|TRBV30|TRBJ1-1
CAWSRMSPQATEAFF
TGTGCCTGGAGCCGAATGTCCCCTCAGGCGACTGAAGCTTTCTTT
>-|-|TRBV19|TRBJ1-1
CASSILGFTEAFF
TGTGCCAGTAGTATCCTAGGTTTCACTGAAGCTTTCTTT